Following are 25 T cell receptor beta chains from one sample sequenced in a study of beta chain features in type 1 diabetes. Expressed TCRB transcripts were sequenced after all isolated RNA was converted to cDNA. TCRdb's copy holds only in-frame clones and misses some; the assay was immunoSEQ multiplex PCR. The table lists roughly 230,000 clones, 9.6% of them singletons. Sequenced sample: naive CD4+ T cells from blood. These TCRs come from a woman aged 18-35 years in good health.

This clone showed up just a few times. The V and J genes are TRBV6-1 and TRBJ2-1; no reliable D call. Trimming shortened V by 1 base and J by 10 bases, and 17 bases separated the two germline ends. CDR3 length: 15 amino acids. The germline CDR1 and CDR2 sequences are MNHNS and SASEGT. CDR3 residues: CASSEVAQSSWEQFF. The CDR3 DNA is TGTGCCAGCAGTGAAGTCGCACAGTCCTCATGGGAGCAGTTCTTC.

The J gene is TRBJ2-1, the V gene TRBV5-1; 15 positions match TRBD2. The germline V gene encodes CDR1 SGHRS and CDR2 YFSETQ. The CDR3 is 18 amino acids. With 5 bases clipped from V and 7 bases from J, the junction kept 13 bases outside the gene matches. CDR3 coding DNA: TGCGCCAGCAGACGCGGACTAGCGGGAGGGCCGAGGGAAAATGAGCAGTTCTTC. Translation gives CASRRGLAGGPRENEQFF. The complete variable domain, with remaining parts taken from reference TRBV5-1 and TRBJ2-1, reads KAGVTQTPRYLIKTRGQQVTLSCSPISGHRSVSWYQQTPGQGLQFLFEYFSETQRNKGNFPGRFSGRQFSNSRSEMNVSTLELGDSALYLCASRRGLAGGPRENEQFFGPGTRLTVL.

This clone has only a few counts. The chain links TRBV30 to TRBJ2-5; D is possibly TRBD1 (5 bases). V lost 4 bases, J lost 0 bases, and 15 bases lay in between. The germline gives CDR1 GTSNPN, CDR2 SVGIG (reference sequence). The CDR3 has 15 residues. CDR3 loop: CAWNFGGADQETQYF. The CDR3 nucleotides are TGTGCCTGGAACTTTGGTGGGGCAGACCAAGAGACCCAGTACTTC.

J is TRBJ1-1 and V is TRBV5-1, with D possibly matching TRBD1 (6 bases). The CDR3 is 14 residues long. The germline CDR1 and CDR2 sequences are SGHRS and YFSETQ. Trimming left V 4 bases short and J 8 bases short, with 18 bases between. CDR3 amino acids: CASSPFRGSEEAFF. In nucleotides, the CDR3 is TGCGCCAGCAGCCCCTTCAGGGGAAGTGAGGAAGCTTTCTTT.

This clone came up a few times. The chain joins TRBV5-4 to TRBJ2-5; 10 nucleotides align to TRBD1. CDR1 and CDR2 from the germline V gene are SGHNT and YYREEE (reference sequence). The CDR3 contains 14 residues. V gave up 4 bases and J gave up 4 bases; unmatched junction bases: 4. For the CDR3, the DNA is TGTGCCAGCAGCGGTCGGACAGGGGGAGAGACCCAGTACTTC. This encodes CASSGRTGGETQYF.

This sequence joins TRBV2 and TRBJ2-3, with 9 positions matching TRBD2. Germline V gene data show CDR1 as SNHLY and CDR2 as FYNNEI. V dropped 5 bases and J dropped 0; count of bases not matched to a gene: 6. The CDR3 length is 16 residues. The CDR3 DNA is TGTGCCAGCAGTTTTCGTCTAGCGGGGAGCACAGATACGCAGTATTTT. It translates to CASSFRLAGSTDTQYF.

The chain combines TRBV27 with TRBJ1-1; the D is unclear. The CDR3 totals 15 residues. Germline CDR1 reads MNHEY; CDR2 reads SMNVEV (reference sequence). Trimming left V 3 bases short and J 0 bases short, with 11 bases between. DNA for the CDR3: TGTGCCAGCAGTTTTGGGCGCCCAATGAACACTGAAGCTTTCTTT. Translating gives CASSFGRPMNTEAFF.

This clone was seen a handful of times. V usage is TRBV11-2 and J usage is TRBJ1-1; maybe TRBD1 (6 bases). V lost 6 bases to trimming and J lost 5 bases, with 19 bases between them. CDR3 size: 15 residues. CDR1 SGHAT and CDR2 FQNNGV come from the germline V gene. The CDR3 region is CASSQQGLLGTEAFF. CDR3 in DNA: TGTGCCAGCAGTCAACAGGGCCTCCTCGGGACTGAAGCTTTCTTT.

The gene calls are TRBV4-1 and TRBJ2-1, with D possibly matching TRBD1 (5 bases). V lost 4 bases and J lost 5, with 18 bases in between. The CDR3 sequence is 16 residues long. Germline V lookup: CDR1 MGHRA, CDR2 YSYEKL. CDR3 in DNA: TGCGCCAGCAGCCCGTGGGCCCTTATAGGGGACAATGAGCAGTTCTTC. The encoded protein is CASSPWALIGDNEQFF.

This clone was detected only a few times. V gene TRBV27 combines with J gene TRBJ1-1; D not certain. From germline, CDR1 is MNHEY and CDR2 SMNVEV (reference sequence). The CDR3 has 13 residues. Trimming took 4 bases from V and 0 from J, leaving 6 bases between them. The DNA for the CDR3 is TGTGCCAGCAGTTCGCTAATGAACACTGAAGCTTTCTTT. Translation gives CASSSLMNTEAFF.

The chain links TRBV19 to TRBJ2-1; TRBD1 might be the D (6 bases). The germline V and J ends were trimmed by 7 bases and 2 bases, with 15 bases remaining between them. Germline CDR1 reads LNHDA; CDR2 reads SQIVND (reference sequence). The CDR3 spans 15 residues. CDR3 residues: CASTTPGAPYNEQFF. CDR3 nucleotides: TGTGCCAGTACCACCCCAGGGGCCCCCTACAATGAGCAGTTCTTC.

J is TRBJ2-1 and V is TRBV5-1, with a weak D call TRBD1 (7 bases). This CDR3 has 15 residues. Germline assignment: CDR1 SGHRS and CDR2 YFSETQ. Trimming stripped 7 bases from V and 0 bases from J, with 14 bases between. CDR3 protein: CASFRGESSYNEQFF. The CDR3 DNA reads TGCGCCAGCTTCAGGGGGGAAAGCTCCTACAATGAGCAGTTCTTC.

Only a few counts were recorded for this clone. CDR3 residues: CASSPGQGNDEQYF. DNA of the CDR3: TGTGCCAGCAGCCCGGGACAGGGGAACGACGAGCAGTACTTC. V gene TRBV27 combines with J gene TRBJ2-7, with 10 nucleotides matching TRBD1. This CDR3 is built from 14 residues. V trimming: 6 bases; J trimming: 5 bases; junction bases outside the gene matches: 7. The germline gives CDR1 MNHEY, CDR2 SMNVEV (reference sequence).

The genes are TRBV5-6 and TRBJ1-2; 8 bases line up with TRBD1. V dropped 4 bases and J dropped 0; count of bases not matched to a gene: 8. This CDR3 has 16 residues. Germline loops: CDR1 SGHDT, CDR2 YYEEEE. CDR3 in amino acids: CASSRADRDANYGYTF. CDR3 nucleotides: TGTGCCAGCAGCCGAGCGGACAGGGATGCTAACTATGGCTACACCTTC.

This clone was recorded at least ten times. The chain carries TRBV4-1 and TRBJ2-1; the D is unclear. The CDR3 sequence is 14 residues long. CDR1 is MGHRA and CDR2 is YSYEKL in the germline V gene. V lost 3 bases to trimming and J lost 8 bases, with 14 bases between them. The CDR3 DNA is TGCGCCAGCAGCCAGGTCCCATTGAGCGATGAGCAGTTCTTC. This sequence encodes CASSQVPLSDEQFF.

There are a few counts of this clone. V and J are TRBV23-1 and TRBJ1-2; maybe TRBD1 (5 bases). TRBV23-1 is an open reading frame whose function is uncertain. Trimming took off 8 bases at V and 6 bases at J, with 22 bases between the two ends. The CDR3 totals 15 residues. The CDR3 is CASVRPGGGRDGYTF. The CDR3, as DNA: TGCGCCAGCGTCCGCCCGGGGGGAGGGAGGGATGGCTACACCTTC.

The gene calls are TRBV5-1 and TRBJ1-2; 8 bases are shared with TRBD1. Germline loops: CDR1 SGHRS, CDR2 YFSETQ. CDR3 size: 18 residues. The V segment lost 0 bases and the J segment 1 base; nucleotides outside the gene matches: 11. As DNA, the CDR3 is TGCGCCAGCAGCTTGGGACCCAGGGGGCGCCTTCTTAACTATGGCTACACCTTC. Its protein product is CASSLGPRGRLLNYGYTF.

The chain is built from TRBV10-3 and TRBJ1-1, with 7 nucleotides matching TRBD1. CDR3 size: 13 residues. Germline CDR1 reads ENHRY; CDR2 reads SYGVKD. The trim removed 6 bases at V and 5 bases at J, leaving 6 bases unmatched. Here the CDR3 reads CAIRLNRGTEAFF. CDR3 bases: TGTGCCATCAGACTCAACAGGGGAACTGAAGCTTTCTTT.

V is TRBV12-5 and J is TRBJ1-1, with 8 bases fitting TRBD1. The germline V gene encodes CDR1 LGHNT and CDR2 FRNRAP. V lost 7 bases, J lost 2 bases, and 3 bases stayed unmatched. The CDR3 sequence is 13 residues long. The CDR3 is CASAGTGNTEAFF. CDR3 DNA: TGTGCTAGTGCTGGGACAGGTAACACTGAAGCTTTCTTT.

This clone was seen more than once but under ten times. The genes are TRBV7-9 and TRBJ2-4; D possibly corresponds to TRBD1 (6 bases). V was clipped by 6 bases and J by 0 bases, with 12 bases between them. The CDR3 is made up of 15 amino acids. CDR1 and CDR2 (germline): SEHNR, FQNEAQ (reference sequence). The CDR3 loop reads CASSSDRLAKNIQYF. CDR3 DNA sequence: TGTGCCAGCAGTTCGGACAGACTAGCCAAAAACATTCAGTACTTC.

There are a few counts of this clone. The rearrangement links TRBV15 to TRBJ1-6; 7 positions agree with TRBD1. After removal of 3 bases from V and 8 bases from J, the junction contained 1 base not matched to a gene. Germline V gene data show CDR1 as LNHNV and CDR2 as YYDKDF (reference sequence). This CDR3 is 13 amino acids long. The CDR3 DNA reads as TGTGCCACCAGCAGGCAGGGGGATTCACCCCTCCACTTT. Translated: CATSRQGDSPLHF.

This chain joins TRBV11-2 and TRBJ1-4; TRBD1 matches at 7 bases. This CDR3 is built from 14 residues. The ends lost 2 bases at V and 5 bases at J; junction bases unmatched: 2. Germline V gives CDR1 SGHAT, CDR2 FQNNGV. The CDR3 here is CASSLRGRNEKLFF. The DNA of the CDR3 is TGTGCCAGCAGCTTAAGGGGGCGGAATGAAAAACTGTTTTTT.

This clone was detected only a few times. The V and J genes are TRBV18 and TRBJ1-5, with a possible D match to TRBD1 (6 bases). The CDR3 extends over 16 amino acids. Trimming pared 3 bases from V and 2 bases from J, leaving 14 bases between. Germline values: CDR1 KGHSH, CDR2 LQKENI. CDR3: CASSPLGGGGNQPQHF. As DNA, the CDR3 is TGTGCCAGCTCACCGTTAGGGGGTGGCGGCAATCAGCCCCAGCATTTT.

This clone was picked up a small number of times. The chain has TRBV30 and TRBJ2-7; tentative D call: TRBD1 (5 bases). CDR3 length equals 12 residues. Germline V gene sequence: CDR1 GTSNPN, CDR2 SVGIG (reference sequence). Deletions cut 0 bases from V and 3 bases from J, with 6 bases between. CDR3 coding DNA: TGTGCCTGGAGTGTTAGGGGCTACGAGCAGTACTTC. It translates to CAWSVRGYEQYF.

This clone has only a few counts. The gene calls are TRBV25-1 and TRBJ2-1; tentative D call: TRBD2 (6 bases). The CDR3 sequence is 17 residues long. With 4 bases removed from V and 2 bases from J, the gap between germline ends came to 18 bases. From germline, CDR1 is MGHDK and CDR2 SYGVNS. The CDR3 DNA is TGTGCCAGCAGTGGTTTCTCTCGGCGGGGCACCTACAATGAGCAGTTCTTC. This codes for CASSGFSRRGTYNEQFF.